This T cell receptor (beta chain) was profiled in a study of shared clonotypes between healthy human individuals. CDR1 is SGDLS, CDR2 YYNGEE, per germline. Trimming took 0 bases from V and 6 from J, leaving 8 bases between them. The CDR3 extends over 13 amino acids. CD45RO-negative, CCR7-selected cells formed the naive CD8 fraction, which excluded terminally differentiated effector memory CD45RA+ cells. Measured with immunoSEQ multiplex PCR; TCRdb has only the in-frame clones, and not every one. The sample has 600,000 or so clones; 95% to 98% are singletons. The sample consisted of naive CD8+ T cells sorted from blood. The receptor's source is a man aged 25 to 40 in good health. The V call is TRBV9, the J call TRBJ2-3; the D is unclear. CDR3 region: CASSVDFRDTQYF. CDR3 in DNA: TGTGCCAGCAGCGTAGATTTTCGGGATACGCAGTATTTT. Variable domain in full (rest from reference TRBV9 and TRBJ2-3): DSGVTQTPKHLITATGQRVTLRCSPRSGDLSVYWYQQSLDQGLQFLIQYYNGEERAKGNILERFSAQQFPDLHSELNLSSLELGDSALYFCASSVDFRDTQYFGPGTRLTVL.